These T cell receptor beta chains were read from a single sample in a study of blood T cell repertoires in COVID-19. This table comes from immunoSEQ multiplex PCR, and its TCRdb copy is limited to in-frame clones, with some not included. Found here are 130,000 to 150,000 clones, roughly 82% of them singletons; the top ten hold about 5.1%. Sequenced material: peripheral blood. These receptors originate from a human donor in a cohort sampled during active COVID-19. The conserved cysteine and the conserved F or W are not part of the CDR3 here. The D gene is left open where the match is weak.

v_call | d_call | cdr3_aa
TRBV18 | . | ASSPTQDYGYT
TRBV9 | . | ASSVGANSYNEQF
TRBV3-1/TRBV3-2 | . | ASSPRGAPGNTIY
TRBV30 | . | AWTPPRVGETQY
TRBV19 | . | ASTAGLTRYGGTDTQY
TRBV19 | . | ASTSYPRGAGTDTQY
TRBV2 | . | ASWDMNTGELF
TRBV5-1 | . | ASRPTGQETQY
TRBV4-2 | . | ASSPQGIRTGNEQF
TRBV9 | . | ASSPSGNTQY